This T cell receptor (beta chain) is from a study of radiation and T cells in renal cell carcinoma. Study results and caveats: Top tumor clonotypes rose in blood 2 weeks post-radiation, then contracted.

In regard to this clone: Antigen specificity is unknown.

The time point: baseline pretreatment blood. Treatment meaning: 15 Gy SBRT to primary tumor, nephrectomy 4 weeks later. Repertoires were generated with immunoSEQ multiplex PCR, while TCRdb's copy carries only in-frame clones and drops some. The table shows approximately 120,000 clones, with about four fifths occurring only once. CDR1 is LNHDA, CDR2 SQIVND, per germline (reference sequence). This CDR3 has 16 amino acids. Trimming stripped 4 bases from V and 4 bases from J, with 18 bases between. The genes are TRBV19 and TRBJ2-3; possibly TRBD2 for D (6 bases). This specimen consisted of blood, obtained from a patient whose treatment included radiotherapy and nephrectomy. The source is a woman aged 55-69 years with renal cell carcinoma. This CDR3 is CASSNPYTGVSDTQYF. The CDR3 nucleotides read TGTGCCAGTAGTAACCCCTACACGGGAGTTTCAGATACGCAGTATTTT.